These 30 T cell receptor beta chains were all obtained from the same sample, sequenced in a study of cytomegalovirus exposure and HLA in healthy donors. PCR amplification relied on 60 Vbeta primers (plus 13 Jbeta primers). The data were produced by immunoSEQ multiplex PCR, yet TCRdb's version contains in-frame clones alone and is incomplete. The specimen's table records fewer than 35,000 clones. Input material: PBMCs. All receptors derive from a female donor in good health and CMV-seronegative.

The chain is built from TRBV19 and TRBJ2-3; possible D gene TRBD2, 7 bases. Trimming cost V 5 bases and J 5 bases, with 14 bases left between them. The CDR3 has 14 residues. Germline CDR1 reads LNHDA; CDR2 reads SQIVND (reference sequence). The chain's CDR3 is CASSGGASGDTQYF. DNA of the CDR3: TGTGCCAGTAGTGGGGGGGCAAGCGGAGATACGCAGTATTTT.

The rearrangement joins TRBV11-2 to TRBJ1-1; 9 positions match TRBD1. The CDR3 extends over 15 amino acids. CDR1 and CDR2 from the germline V gene are SGHAT and FQNNGV. The V and J ends lost 2 bases and 1 base, in that order; junction bases with no gene match: 2. The CDR3 DNA reads TGTGCCAGCAGCTTAAGGACAGGGGAGAACACTGAAGCTTTCTTT. Its translation: CASSLRTGENTEAFF.

This clone shows up as medium-sized (0.01 to 0.1%) by frequency. This chain joins TRBV14 and TRBJ1-4; D is undetermined. This CDR3 region has 15 residues. Trimming took 0 bases from V and 4 from J, leaving 9 bases between them. The germline V gene encodes CDR1 SGHDN and CDR2 FVKESK. The CDR3 protein is CASSQDGQVNEKLFF. The CDR3, as DNA: TGTGCCAGCAGCCAAGATGGGCAGGTTAATGAAAAACTGTTTTTT.

The chain recombines TRBV19 with TRBJ2-3, with D possibly TRBD2 on 6 matching bases. With 4 bases removed from V and 4 bases from J, the gap between germline ends came to 9 bases. Germline-derived CDR1 and CDR2 are LNHDA and SQIVND (reference sequence). This CDR3 has 13 amino acids. Written as DNA, the CDR3 is TGTGCCAGTAGTACGCGGGGTTCAGATACGCAGTATTTT. Amino acids: CASSTRGSDTQYF. The entire variable domain, with the rest obtained from reference TRBV19 and TRBJ2-3, is as follows: DGGITQSPKYLFRKEGQNVTLSCEQNLNHDAMYWYRQDPGQGLRLIYYSQIVNDFQKGDIAEGYSVSREKKESFPLTVTSAQKNPTAFYLCASSTRGSDTQYFGPGTRLTVL.

The J gene is TRBJ1-2, the V gene TRBV28; unclear D gene. The CDR3 is 12 residues long. V was trimmed by 7 bases and J by 5 bases, leaving 11 bases between them. The germline gives CDR1 MDHEN, CDR2 SYDVKM. CDR3 sequence (DNA): TGTGCCAGCAATGGAGGCAGGTATGGCTACACCTTC. It codes for CASNGGRYGYTF.

V and J are TRBV28 and TRBJ1-3; tentative D call: TRBD1 (5 bases). Germline V gene data show CDR1 as MDHEN and CDR2 as SYDVKM. Trimming cost V 6 bases and J 16 bases, with 22 bases left between them. The CDR3 runs 13 residues. DNA for the CDR3: TGTGCCAGCAGCCCAACTTTAGGGGTGGACGGGTATTTT. Translated, it gives CASSPTLGVDGYF.

V gene TRBV4-1 combines with J gene TRBJ1-2; perhaps TRBD1 as D (5 bases). Trimming left V 5 bases short and J 3 bases short, with 22 bases between. This CDR3 has 17 amino acids. Germline assignment: CDR1 MGHRA and CDR2 YSYEKL. CDR3 amino acids: CASSWGVYSLDDYGYTF. CDR3 DNA: TGCGCCAGCAGCTGGGGCGTTTATTCCCTCGATGACTATGGCTACACCTTC.

This chain connects TRBV30 to TRBJ1-4; possible D gene TRBD1, 6 bases. Germline V gene lookup returns CDR1 GTSNPN and CDR2 SVGIG (reference sequence). Between the trimmed V and J ends, which lost 3 bases and 13 bases, there was a span of 12 bases. The CDR3 is made up of 11 amino acids. CDR3 sequence reads: CAWRTGGALFF. CDR3 nucleotides: TGTGCCTGGAGAACCGGGGGGGCACTGTTTTTT.

This chain joins TRBV5-1 and TRBJ2-3; 8 bases agree with TRBD2. The CDR3 is 14 amino acids. V was clipped by 4 bases and J by 4 bases; unmatched bases: 5. Germline lookup yields CDR1 SGHRS and CDR2 YFSETQ. The CDR3 region has the DNA TGCGCCAGCAGCCCGGGGGGGGCCTCAGATACGCAGTATTTT. Its protein is CASSPGGASDTQYF.

V is TRBV11-3 and J is TRBJ1-2, with 9 bases lining up with TRBD1. CDR1 and CDR2 from the germline V gene are SGHNT and YENEEA. The CDR3 has 12 residues. CDR3 sequence (DNA): TGTGTGATGGGACAGGGTTTCTATGGCTACACCTTC. Encoded protein: CVMGQGFYGYTF.

This chain links TRBV20-1 with TRBJ1-2; D gene ambiguous. Trimming removed 8 bases at V and 7 bases at J, with 14 bases between. The V gene's germline CDR1 is DFQATT and CDR2 SNEGSKA (reference sequence). The CDR3 loop spans 11 amino acids. This CDR3 is CSPQIRVGYTF. The CDR3 DNA sequence: TGCAGTCCCCAGATCCGGGTTGGCTACACCTTC.

The J gene is TRBJ1-1, the V gene TRBV27, with D tentatively TRBD1 (5 bases). The ends were cut back, 2 bases at V and 5 bases at J, with 9 bases in the middle. The CDR3 totals 13 residues. In germline, CDR1 is MNHEY, CDR2 SMNVEV (reference sequence). CDR3 sequence reads: CASSLMGGTEAFF. CDR3 nucleotides: TGTGCCAGCAGTTTAATGGGGGGGACTGAAGCTTTCTTT.

The genes are TRBV5-5 and TRBJ2-7, with TRBD2 matching over 8 bases. V was pared by 2 bases and J by 6 bases, with 7 bases of the junction left unmatched. Looked up from germline, CDR1 is SGHKS and CDR2 is YYEKEE (reference sequence). The CDR3 length is 14 residues. The CDR3: CASSLASGGGEQYF. The CDR3 DNA reads as TGTGCCAGCAGCTTAGCCAGCGGGGGAGGCGAGCAGTACTTC. The full variable domain, completed using reference TRBV5-5 and TRBJ2-7, is DAGVTQSPTHLIKTRGQQVTLRCSPISGHKSVSWYQQVLGQGPQFIFQYYEKEERGRGNFPDRFSARQFPNYSSELNVNALLLGDSALYLCASSLASGGGEQYFGPGTRLTVT.

CDR3 region: CASRGGGGSSYEQYF. The CDR3, as DNA: TGTGCCAGTAGGGGAGGCGGGGGGTCCTCCTACGAGCAGTACTTC. This chain links TRBV7-2 with TRBJ2-7; 8 bases fit TRBD2. This CDR3 is built from 15 residues. Looked up from germline, CDR1 is SGHTA and CDR2 is FQGNSA. J was trimmed by 0 bases and V by 9 bases; bases with no gene match: 10.

The chain combines TRBV9 with TRBJ2-7; D may be TRBD1 (6 bases). The CDR3 totals 15 residues. Germline V CDR1 and CDR2: SGDLS, YYNGEE. V gave up 0 bases and J gave up 3 bases, with 13 bases separating them. Here the CDR3 reads CASSVATGFGYEQYF. The CDR3 DNA reads as TGTGCCAGCAGCGTAGCCACAGGGTTTGGCTACGAGCAGTACTTC.

This chain joins TRBV25-1 and TRBJ1-2; no reliable D call. Germline values: CDR1 MGHDK, CDR2 SYGVNS. V was pared by 0 bases and J by 8 bases, with 13 bases between. The CDR3 extends over 14 amino acids. This CDR3 reads CASSEYGRVGGYTF. CDR3 DNA sequence: TGTGCCAGCAGTGAATATGGGAGGGTAGGAGGCTACACCTTC.

The chain couples TRBV30 to TRBJ2-1, with TRBD1 identical over 7 bases. With V trimmed by 2 bases and J by 5 bases, 6 bases remained unmatched. CDR3 length: 14 residues. Germline assignment: CDR1 GTSNPN and CDR2 SVGIG (reference sequence). The CDR3 DNA follows: TGTGCCTGGAGTCAAGGGACAGACGACAATGAGCAGTTCTTC. Amino acids: CAWSQGTDDNEQFF.

This rearrangement joins TRBV4-2 to TRBJ2-3, with 8 nucleotides matching TRBD2. Germline CDR1 is LGHNA and CDR2 is YNFKEQ. This CDR3 region has 18 residues. V lost 1 base to trimming and J lost 5 bases; unmatched junction nucleotides: 14. In DNA form, the CDR3 reads TGTGCCAGCAGCCAAGGGGGGATAGCGGGGACGAGAGGAGATACGCAGTATTTT. Its translation: CASSQGGIAGTRGDTQYF.

J is TRBJ2-5 and V is TRBV18, with 8 bases identical to TRBD1. Germline V lookup: CDR1 KGHSH, CDR2 LQKENI. V lost 8 bases to trimming and J lost 4 bases; unmatched junction nucleotides: 3. The CDR3 loop spans 12 amino acids. The CDR3 sequence: CASTTGGETQYF. The CDR3 DNA follows: TGTGCCAGCACAACAGGGGGAGAGACCCAGTACTTC.

The J gene is TRBJ2-5, the V gene TRBV5-1; 10 nucleotides line up with TRBD1. The CDR3 consists of 16 residues. The germline CDR1 and CDR2 sequences are SGHRS and YFSETQ. V lost 3 bases to trimming and J lost 4 bases; unmatched junction nucleotides: 9. CDR3 sequence (DNA): TGCGCCAGCAGCTCCGGGACAGGGGTAACCCCAGAGACCCAGTACTTC. Amino acid sequence: CASSSGTGVTPETQYF.

J is TRBJ2-5 and V is TRBV7-2, with D perhaps TRBD1 (6 bases). V was clipped by 3 bases and J by 5 bases, with 13 bases between them. Germline assignment: CDR1 SGHTA and CDR2 FQGNSA. CDR3 size: 14 residues. CDR3 sequence: CASSFWGRRETQYF. The CDR3, as DNA: TGTGCCAGCAGCTTTTGGGGGCGCAGGGAGACCCAGTACTTC.

The chain carries TRBV2 and TRBJ1-2; the match to TRBD1 covers 7 bases. The CDR3 consists of 15 residues. With V trimmed by 5 bases and J by 3 bases, 9 bases remained unmatched. Germline loops: CDR1 SNHLY, CDR2 FYNNEI. This chain's CDR3 is CASSPTGEAYYGYTF. Written as DNA, the CDR3 is TGTGCCAGCAGTCCCACAGGGGAGGCCTACTATGGCTACACCTTC.

This sequence joins TRBV5-1 and TRBJ1-1; a possible D gene is TRBD1 (6 bases). CDR1 SGHRS and CDR2 YFSETQ come from the germline V gene. This CDR3 has 14 amino acids. Trimming took off 2 bases at V and 0 bases at J, with 8 bases between the two ends. CDR3 nucleotides: TGCGCCAGCAGCTTCGGACAGATGAACACTGAAGCTTTCTTT. This encodes CASSFGQMNTEAFF.

The rearrangement uses TRBV7-8 and TRBJ2-5, with D perhaps matching TRBD2 (6 bases). Germline CDR1 reads SGHVS; CDR2 reads FQNEAQ. The CDR3 loop spans 15 amino acids. The V end lost 5 bases, the J end lost 7 bases, and 20 bases lay between the germline ends. The CDR3 region has the DNA TGTGCCAGCAGCCCTAAGGACTACCCTCCCACGACCCAGTACTTC. Amino acids: CASSPKDYPPTTQYF. Full variable domain (rest looked up from reference TRBV7-8 and TRBJ2-5): GAGVSQSPRYKVAKRGQDVALRCDPISGHVSLFWYQQALGQGPEFLTYFQNEAQLDKSGLPSDRFFAERPEGSVSTLKIQRTQQEDSAVYLCASSPKDYPPTTQYFGPGTRLLVL.

The V and J genes are TRBV4-3 and TRBJ2-5; D possibly corresponds to TRBD2 (5 bases). The length of the CDR3 is 16 residues. Germline CDR1 is LGHNA and CDR2 is YSLEER. V was pared by 4 bases and J by 1 base, with 16 bases between. The CDR3 loop reads CASSRSRSGSQETQYF. The CDR3, as DNA: TGCGCCAGCAGCCGAAGCAGAAGCGGAAGCCAAGAGACCCAGTACTTC.

The rearrangement joins TRBV7-6 to TRBJ2-1; 11 nucleotides agree with TRBD2. J lost 6 bases, V lost 5 bases, and 6 bases had no gene match. Germline assignment: CDR1 SGHVS and CDR2 FNYEAQ. The length of the CDR3 is 15 residues. CDR3 amino acids: CASSQGLAGGNEQFF. The DNA of the CDR3 is TGTGCCAGCAGCCAGGGGCTAGCGGGGGGCAATGAGCAGTTCTTC.

J is TRBJ2-5 and V is TRBV19, with 11 bases identical to TRBD1. Germline values: CDR1 LNHDA, CDR2 SQIVND (reference sequence). V dropped 6 bases and J dropped 3; count of bases not matched to a gene: 3. This CDR3 spans 14 amino acids. CDR3 amino acids: CASRRTGGEETQYF. DNA for the CDR3: TGTGCCAGTAGACGGACAGGGGGCGAAGAGACCCAGTACTTC.

The V gene is TRBV5-6, the J gene TRBJ1-2; 10 bases agree with TRBD1. V shed 6 bases and J 7 bases; nucleotides not matched to a gene: 9. This CDR3 is 14 amino acids long. CDR1 and CDR2 from the germline V gene are SGHDT and YYEEEE. CDR3 DNA sequence: TGTGCCAGCATCGAAGACAGGGGGCGGGGTGGCTACACCTTC. It yields the protein CASIEDRGRGGYTF.

The rearrangement links TRBV29-1 to TRBJ2-7, with 8 nucleotides matching TRBD1. Trimming removed 1 base from V and 2 bases from J; junction bases left unmatched: 4. This CDR3 is built from 14 residues. Germline V gene lookup returns CDR1 SQVTM and CDR2 ANQGSEA. The CDR3 loop reads CSVEGTGIPYEQYF. The CDR3, as DNA: TGCAGCGTTGAAGGGACAGGGATTCCCTACGAGCAGTACTTC.

V gene TRBV9 combines with J gene TRBJ2-7; 8 nucleotides match TRBD1. V shed 2 bases, J shed 5 bases, and the junction held 6 bases outside the gene matches. CDR3 length equals 14 residues. Germline CDR1 SGDLS, CDR2 YYNGEE. This chain's CDR3 is CASSVHRGTDEQYF. The CDR3 DNA reads as TGTGCCAGCAGCGTTCACAGGGGGACGGACGAGCAGTACTTC.